The sequence of this T cell receptor beta chain was determined in a study of spatial heterogeneity in lung cancer. Study overall: Within raw reads, each unique TCR and UMI combination appeared on average more than ten times.

The time point here: blood at routine non-recurrence follow-up after resection. Frozen PBMC, nontumor lung or tumor provided whole RNA, which was sequenced unsorted. Each molecule of TCR cDNA was tagged with one unique molecular identifier. TCRdb reanalysed the 5' RACE reads using MiXCR and keeps one entry per CDR3 protein. There are 49,000 or so distinct CDR3 sequences in the sample; 12% occur only once, and roughly a third lies in the top ten. Deletions cut 0 bases from V and 1 base from J, with 6 bases between. This CDR3 has 14 amino acids. CDR1 LGHNA and CDR2 YSLEER come from the germline V gene. This chain connects TRBV4-3 to TRBJ1-2; D call uncertain. This clonotype was obtained from a male donor with early-stage non-small cell lung cancer. Material: PBMCs, obtained at follow-up. Here the CDR3 reads CASSQDANNYGYTF. The DNA of the CDR3 is TGCGCCAGCAGCCAAGATGCCAATAACTATGGCTACACCTTC.